The TCR beta chain under discussion was sequenced for a study of OX40 agonist ivuxolimab in advanced cancers. Study as a whole: Prior therapy, whether anti-PD-1, anti-PD-L1 or anti-CTLA-4, was allowed, and 35% to 40% had some.

TCRdb's table, derived via immunoSEQ multiplex PCR, lists solely in-frame clones and lacks some. The data contain some 100,000 clones, about nine tenths of them seen just once; the ten biggest clones take up approximately 0.3%. Germline CDR1 is SGHTA and CDR2 is FQGTGA. CDR3 length: 14 residues. Trimming stripped 1 base from V and 4 bases from J, with 11 bases between. Specimen: CD4+ or CD8+ T cells sorted from blood, collected in a trial of the OX40 agonist ivuxolimab. The TCR originated in an adult with an advanced solid tumor such as melanoma, head and neck, liver or kidney cancer. This chain links TRBV7-3 with TRBJ2-7; perhaps TRBD1 as D (6 bases). The CDR3 spells CASSLKGGPYEQYF. The CDR3 DNA is TGTGCCAGCAGCTTAAAAGGGGGTCCGTACGAGCAGTACTTC.